This T cell receptor beta chain was documented in a study of T cell responses to AZD1222 COVID-19 vaccine. Germline CDR1 reads SGHTA; CDR2 reads FQGNSA. CDR3 length: 15 residues. The V and J ends lost 0 bases and 0 bases respectively, with 6 bases between them. Only in-frame clones appear in the TCRdb table, and some are missing; sequencing was by immunoSEQ multiplex PCR. The profile shows around 120,000 clones, roughly 91% of them singletons. The sequences come from peripheral blood, collected on day 0 of AZD1222 vaccination. The TCR sequence derives from an adult in good health. The rearrangement links TRBV7-2 to TRBJ1-3; no clear D. The CDR3 reads CASSLAGSSGNTIYF. CDR3 coding DNA: TGTGCCAGCAGCTTAGCAGGGAGCTCTGGAAACACCATATATTTT. The full variable domain, completed using reference TRBV7-2 and TRBJ1-3, is GAGVSQSPSNKVTEKGKDVELRCDPISGHTALYWYRQSLGQGLEFLIYFQGNSAPDKSGLPSDRFSAERTGGSVSTLTIQRTQQEDSAVYLCASSLAGSSGNTIYFGEGSWLTVV.